Listed below are T cell receptor beta chains from one sample, sequenced in a study of blood T cell repertoires in COVID-19. Only in-frame clones appear in the TCRdb table, and some are missing; sequencing was by immunoSEQ multiplex PCR. The sample holds roughly 250,000 clones; 70% to 90% are singletons and the top ten take 4% to 4.5%. What was sequenced was PBMCs or T cells enriched from blood (not recorded which). The receptors were gathered from a woman aged 30 to 39 who had recovered from COVID-19. CDR3s include the opening cysteine and the closing phenylalanine or tryptophan. Fields, in order: clone size, D gene, J gene, V gene, CDR3 DNA, CDR3 protein. The D gene is left open where the match is weak. Some rows mark clone size as missing; the rest say once, few, many or name a class of expanded clone.

NA | TRBD1 | TRBJ1-1 | TRBV6-5 | TGTGCCAGCAGCCTAATGACAGGGGAAGCTTTCTTT | CASSLMTGEAFF
NA | TRBD2 | TRBJ2-3 | TRBV7-9 | TGTGCCAGCAGCTTACGGGGGGTGAACACAGATACGCAGTATTTT | CASSLRGVNTDTQYF
NA | NA | TRBJ1-2 | TRBV5-6 | TGTGCCAGCAGCTTGGAGGGGGTGAACTATGGCTACACCTTC | CASSLEGVNYGYTF
NA | TRBD1 | TRBJ2-7 | TRBV4-1 | TGCGCCAGCAGCCTACGGACAGGGTTGACCTACGAGCAGTACTTC | CASSLRTGLTYEQYF
NA | NA | TRBJ2-2 | TRBV4-1 | TGCGCCAGCAGTCGGAACACCGGGGAGCTGTTTTTT | CASSRNTGELFF
few | NA | TRBJ1-2 | TRBV10-3 | TGTGCCATCAGTGAGGAACAGGGCTATCGCGGCTACACCTTC | CAISEEQGYRGYTF
NA | NA | TRBJ1-4 | TRBV5-1 | TGCGCCAGCAGCTTTCAGGGTGGTAGGGAAAAACTGTTTTTT | CASSFQGGREKLFF
NA | TRBD2 | TRBJ2-7 | TRBV10-1 | TGCGCCAGCAGTCCTCCCGGGACTAGCGCCGACGAGCAGTACTTC | CASSPPGTSADEQYF
NA | NA | TRBJ2-4 | TRBV7-9 | TGTGCCAGCAGCCCCCGGGAGATTCAGTACTTC | CASSPREIQYF
once | NA | TRBJ1-1 | TRBV6-5 | TGTGCCAGCAGTTATACAGATATGAACACTGAAGCTTTCTTT | CASSYTDMNTEAFF
few | NA | TRBJ2-6 | TRBV10-3 | TGTGCCATCAGGGGGGCTTCCTCTGGGGCCAACGTCCTGACTTTC | CAIRGASSGANVLTF
once | NA | TRBJ1-2 | TRBV6-5 | TGTGCCAGCAGTATACAGGGACGCGGCTACACCTTC | CASSIQGRGYTF
NA | TRBD2 | TRBJ2-6 | TRBV15 | TGTGCCACCAGCAGAGAGCCCCGGGAGGCGACTGGGGCCAACGTCCTGACTTTC | CATSREPREATGANVLTF
NA | NA | TRBJ1-2 | TRBV20-1 | TGCAGTGCTAGTTCCGCGGGGGAGGGAAGGATTTATGGCTACACCTTC | CSASSAGEGRIYGYTF
NA | TRBD1 | TRBJ1-6 | TRBV5-6 | TGTGCCAGCAGCCAACAGGGGAGAAATAATTCACCCCTCCACTTT | CASSQQGRNNSPLHF
NA | NA | TRBJ2-7 | TRBV3-1/TRBV3-2 | TGTGCCAGCAGCCAAGGGGGCAAGCAGTACTTC | CASSQGGKQYF
NA | TRBD1 | TRBJ2-7 | TRBV28 | TGTGCCAGCCAACAGGGGCCGACCTACGAGCAGTACTTC | CASQQGPTYEQYF
NA | NA | TRBJ1-1 | TRBV5-1 | TGCGCCAGCGCGGGACCGCCGAACACTGAAGCTTTCTTT | CASAGPPNTEAFF
NA | TRBD1 | TRBJ1-2 | TRBV12-3/TRBV12-4 | TGTGCCAGCAGTCTCGGACAGGTCAGAGGCTACACCTTC | CASSLGQVRGYTF
NA | NA | TRBJ2-1 | TRBV24-1 | TGTGCCACCTCTCGGGGCTACAATGAGCAGTTCTTC | CATSRGYNEQFF
NA | TRBD2 | TRBJ2-5 | TRBV4-1 | TGCGCCAGCAGCCAAGTTTCTAGCGGTGGGGAGACCCAGTACTTC | CASSQVSSGGETQYF
NA | TRBD1 | TRBJ2-7 | TRBV12-5 | TGTGCTAGTGGCCTCGGACAGGGGGCACCTTACGAGCAGTACTTC | CASGLGQGAPYEQYF
NA | NA | TRBJ2-3 | TRBV6-5 | TGTGCCAGCAATGGAGGGGGGGGCACAGATACGCAGTATTTT | CASNGGGGTDTQYF
NA | TRBD2 | TRBJ2-3 | TRBV7-9 | TGTGCCAGCAGCTTTGGGACTAGCGGCACAGATACGCAGTATTTT | CASSFGTSGTDTQYF
NA | NA | TRBJ1-5 | TRBV4-2 | TGTGCCAGCAGCACGACAGAGTCCAATCAGCCCCAGCATTTT | CASSTTESNQPQHF
NA | NA | TRBJ2-2 | TRBV7-8 | TGTGCCAGCAGCTTAGCTAGCGGAAACACCGGGGAGCTGTTTTTT | CASSLASGNTGELFF
NA | TRBD2 | TRBJ2-2 | TRBV5-1 | TGCGCCAGCACACCTACTAGCGGGAGCCCCGGGGAGCTGTTTTTT | CASTPTSGSPGELFF
NA | NA | TRBJ1-5 | TRBV5-6 | TGTGCCAGCAGCTTGCGGAGGTTTAATAGCAATCAGCCCCAGCATTTT | CASSLRRFNSNQPQHF
few | NA | TRBJ1-1 | TRBV28 | TGTGCCAGCAGTTTAATCCTGTTGTACACTGAAGCTTTCTTT | CASSLILLYTEAFF
NA | TRBD1 | TRBJ1-5 | TRBV19 | TGTGCCAGTAGTCTACGGGACAGGCGACTTAATCAGCCCCAGCATTTT | CASSLRDRRLNQPQHF
NA | TRBD1 | TRBJ1-5 | TRBV7-8 | TGTGCCAGCAGCTTACGACAGGGTCTGCCTCAGCCCCAGCATTTT | CASSLRQGLPQPQHF
NA | NA | TRBJ1-6 | TRBV30 | TGTGCCTGGAGTTGGGGGGGATTGGCTTCACCCCTCCACTTT | CAWSWGGLASPLHF
many | NA | TRBJ2-7 | TRBV7-2 | TGTGCCAGCAGTATAGGACTCGGCGAGCAGTACTTC | CASSIGLGEQYF
NA | NA | TRBJ2-2 | TRBV21-1 | TGTGCCAGCAGCAAAGTGGCTGGGGACAGGGGTTTGTCGAACACCGGGGAGCTGTTTTTT | CASSKVAGDRGLSNTGELFF
NA | NA | TRBJ2-6 | TRBV27 | TGTGCCAGCAGTTTTTCCCTCTCTGGGGCCAACGTCCTGACTTTC | CASSFSLSGANVLTF
once | TRBD1 | TRBJ1-1 | TRBV5-8 | TGTGCCAGCAGCTTTCAGGGGGCTCTCACTGAAGCTTTCTTT | CASSFQGALTEAFF
NA | NA | TRBJ2-2 | TRBV28 | TGTGCCACAAAAAGAGCCCTCACCGGGGAGCTGTTTTTT | CATKRALTGELFF
NA | NA | TRBJ1-6 | TRBV27 | TGTGCCAGCAGTCCATCAGGGTTTATTTTTCCCCTCCACTTT | CASSPSGFIFPLHF
NA | TRBD2 | TRBJ2-3 | TRBV24-1 | TGTGCCATCCGGACTAGCGGAGATACGCAGTATTTT | CAIRTSGDTQYF
few | NA | TRBJ2-1 | TRBV7-3 | TGTGCCAGCAGCTTAGCTAAAGAGGATGAGCAGTTCTTC | CASSLAKEDEQFF
once | NA | TRBJ1-3 | TRBV3-1/TRBV3-2 | TGTGCCAGCAGCCCCTCTTCCGGAAACACCATATATTTT | CASSPSSGNTIYF
NA | TRBD1 | TRBJ1-2 | TRBV11-2 | TGTGCCAGCAGCGTACTTTCAGGACAGGGGATTAACGGCTACACCTTC | CASSVLSGQGINGYTF
NA | TRBD2 | TRBJ2-2 | TRBV3-1/TRBV3-2 | TGTGCCAGCAGCCAATTGCGGGAGCGACTGTTTTTT | CASSQLRERLFF
NA | NA | TRBJ1-5 | TRBV20-1 | TGCAGTGCTAGTCCGCTAACAGGTCAGATCAATCAGCCCCAGCATTTT | CSASPLTGQINQPQHF
NA | NA | TRBJ1-2 | TRBV24-1 | TGTGCCACCAGTCCGGGTATTAACTATGGCTACACCTTC | CATSPGINYGYTF
NA | TRBD1 | TRBJ2-1 | TRBV24-1 | TGTGCCACCAGTGATTTTTTGGGACAGGGTCTTCGTGAGCAGTTCTTC | CATSDFLGQGLREQFF
NA | NA | TRBJ1-1 | TRBV5-4 | TGTGCCAGCAGCTTTAAAGGGGGTGGGAACACTGAAGCTTTCTTT | CASSFKGGGNTEAFF
many | TRBD2 | TRBJ2-5 | TRBV7-3 | TGTGCCAGCAGCTTAGGAGCCGGGACTAGGCGAGAGACCCAGTACTTC | CASSLGAGTRRETQYF
once | TRBD1 | TRBJ1-2 | TRBV27 | TGTGCCAGCAGTTTAGAAGCCAAAGGGGGCAAAGGCTACACCTTC | CASSLEAKGGKGYTF
few | NA | TRBJ2-3 | TRBV9 | TGTGCCAGCAGCGTCGAGGGAGATACGCAGTATTTT | CASSVEGDTQYF